The next 21 T cell receptor beta chains were all read from a single sample in a study of blood T cell repertoires in COVID-19. Profiled with immunoSEQ multiplex PCR; TCRdb holds only in-frame clones, not every one. The profile shows roughly 200,000 clones, about four fifths of them singletons. Specimen: peripheral blood. These receptors all stem from a man aged 45-65 years with active or convalescent COVID-19.

The J gene is TRBJ1-5, the V gene TRBV28; maybe TRBD1 (6 bases). CDR3 length equals 15 residues. CDR1 and CDR2 (germline): MDHEN, SYDVKM. V was pared by 5 bases and J by 4 bases, with 15 bases between. The CDR3 nucleotides read TGTGCCAGCAGTCCGCGACAGGTACGGAATCAGCCCCAGCATTTT. Residues: CASSPRQVRNQPQHF. The entire variable domain, with the rest obtained from reference TRBV28 and TRBJ1-5, is as follows: DVKVTQSSRYLVKRTGEKVFLECVQDMDHENMFWYRQDPGLGLRLIYFSYDVKMKEKGDIPEGYSVSREKKERFSLILESASTNQTSMYLCASSPRQVRNQPQHFGDGTRLSIL.

The chain links TRBV5-1 to TRBJ2-5; possible D gene TRBD2, 5 bases. Germline V CDR1 and CDR2: SGHRS, YFSETQ. V was trimmed by 4 bases and J by 4 bases, leaving 8 bases between them. The CDR3 length is 12 residues. In nucleotides, the CDR3 is TGCGCCAGCAGCCCTGGGAGAGAGACCCAGTACTTC. Translation: CASSPGRETQYF.

This clone appeared a few times. The V and J genes are TRBV7-6 and TRBJ2-7; 7 positions match TRBD1. The CDR3 length is 15 residues. The trim removed 4 bases at V and 6 bases at J, leaving 12 bases unmatched. CDR1 is SGHVS, CDR2 FNYEAQ, per germline. The CDR3 DNA follows: TGTGCCAGCAGCTCAACAGGGGTCGGAATGGGCGAGCAGTACTTC. This translates into CASSSTGVGMGEQYF.

CDR3 residues: CASSLLDTGELFF. Written as DNA, the CDR3 is TGTGCCAGCAGTTTATTAGACACCGGGGAGCTGTTTTTT. The J gene is TRBJ2-2, the V gene TRBV27; D ambiguous. Germline V CDR1 and CDR2: MNHEY, SMNVEV (reference sequence). This CDR3 is 13 amino acids long. Trimming took off 1 base at V and 3 bases at J, with 3 bases between the two ends.

The gene calls are TRBV7-9 and TRBJ2-3; D gene ambiguous. Trimming removed 0 bases at V and 4 bases at J, with 8 bases between. The CDR3 length is 14 residues. Germline lookup yields CDR1 SEHNR and CDR2 FQNEAQ (reference sequence). The CDR3 DNA follows: TGTGCCAGCAGCTTAGCTCTAGTCTCAGATACGCAGTATTTT. It yields the protein CASSLALVSDTQYF.

The rearrangement links TRBV20-1 to TRBJ2-5; 7 nucleotides agree with TRBD2. CDR3 length equals 13 residues. V gave up 3 bases and J gave up 1 base; unmatched junction bases: 2. Germline V gene data show CDR1 as DFQATT and CDR2 as SNEGSKA (reference sequence). The CDR3 region is CSASGGGQETQYF. In DNA form, the CDR3 reads TGCAGTGCTAGTGGCGGGGGCCAAGAGACCCAGTACTTC.

V gene TRBV19 combines with J gene TRBJ1-1; TRBD1 matches at 7 bases. The CDR3 has 13 residues. The ends lost 4 bases at V and 7 bases at J; junction bases unmatched: 6. Germline loops: CDR1 LNHDA, CDR2 SQIVND (reference sequence). CDR3 DNA: TGTGCCAGTAGTAAGACTCGGGACAGTGAAGCTTTCTTT. This gives the protein CASSKTRDSEAFF.

This chain links TRBV5-1 with TRBJ2-7; possible D gene TRBD1, 5 bases. V was pared by 4 bases and J by 5 bases, with 16 bases between. The CDR3 is 14 residues long. Germline values: CDR1 SGHRS, CDR2 YFSETQ. The CDR3 DNA follows: TGCGCCAGCAGCCTGCAGCAGGGTAACGACGAGCAGTACTTC. It is translated as CASSLQQGNDEQYF. Filled out from reference TRBV5-1 and TRBJ2-7, the complete variable domain reads KAGVTQTPRYLIKTRGQQVTLSCSPISGHRSVSWYQQTPGQGLQFLFEYFSETQRNKGNFPGRFSGRQFSNSRSEMNVSTLELGDSALYLCASSLQQGNDEQYFGPGTRLTVT.

In this sample, this clone turned up once. The rearrangement joins TRBV5-1 to TRBJ2-7; 7 positions agree with TRBD1. Per germline, CDR1 SGHRS and CDR2 YFSETQ. V shed 4 bases, J shed 0 bases, and the junction held 4 bases outside the gene matches. The CDR3 is made up of 14 amino acids. CDR3 region: CASSRDSFSYEQYF. The CDR3 DNA is TGCGCCAGCAGCCGGGACAGCTTCTCCTACGAGCAGTACTTC.

The rearrangement uses TRBV4-1 and TRBJ2-3; the D is unclear. Deletions cut 2 bases from V and 3 bases from J, with 9 bases between. The germline CDR1 and CDR2 sequences are MGHRA and YSYEKL. The CDR3 sequence is 14 residues long. The chain's CDR3 is CASSQLVTTDTQYF. DNA of the CDR3: TGCGCCAGCAGCCAACTAGTGACTACAGATACGCAGTATTTT.

This sequence joins TRBV6-5 and TRBJ1-5; a weak D match, TRBD1 (6 bases). The CDR3 sequence is 13 residues long. Trimming removed 8 bases from V and 4 bases from J, with 12 bases in between. CDR1 and CDR2 from the germline V gene are MNHEY and SVGAGI. CDR3 DNA sequence: TGTGCCAGCTCGGACAGATCAAATCAGCCCCAGCATTTT. It specifies CASSDRSNQPQHF.

The chain carries TRBV30 and TRBJ1-2; D uncertain. The germline CDR1 and CDR2 sequences are GTSNPN and SVGIG (reference sequence). Between the trimmed V and J ends, which lost 8 bases and 5 bases, there was a span of 18 bases. The CDR3 totals 13 residues. The CDR3 DNA follows: TGTGCCGGAGAGGGAGTCCGGGAATATGGCTACACCTTC. It specifies CAGEGVREYGYTF.

There are a few counts of this clone. V and J are TRBV10-3 and TRBJ1-6; D possibly corresponds to TRBD1 (5 bases). In germline, CDR1 is ENHRY, CDR2 SYGVKD. This CDR3 spans 13 amino acids. The V gene lost 6 bases and the J gene lost 5 bases, with 8 bases spanning the gap. The CDR3 region is CAIRTDHNSPLHF. The CDR3 DNA reads TGTGCCATCAGGACAGACCATAATTCACCCCTCCACTTT.

The J gene is TRBJ1-2, the V gene TRBV6-5, with 10 positions matching TRBD1. The length of the CDR3 is 15 residues. V was clipped by 6 bases and J by 0 bases; unmatched bases: 4. Germline CDR1 reads MNHEY; CDR2 reads SVGAGI. Written as DNA, the CDR3 is TGTGCCAGCAGGAGGGGACAGGGGACTAACTATGGCTACACCTTC. Its protein is CASRRGQGTNYGYTF.

The chain carries TRBV15 and TRBJ1-4; D not resolved. Germline assignment: CDR1 LNHNV and CDR2 YYDKDF (reference sequence). CDR3 length equals 14 residues. The V and J ends lost 1 base and 0 bases respectively, with 3 bases between them. The DNA for the CDR3 is TGTGCCACCAGCAGAGTCTCAACTAATGAAAAACTGTTTTTT. This encodes CATSRVSTNEKLFF.

The chain joins TRBV10-2 to TRBJ1-2; 7 bases line up with TRBD1. Germline CDR1 and CDR2: WSHSY and SAAADI. The CDR3 runs to 15 residues. The junction had 4 bases not matched to a gene; V was cut back by 0 bases and J by 3 bases. CDR3 coding DNA: TGCGCCAGCAGTGAGTCGAGGGACAGAGACTATGGCTACACCTTC. This gives the protein CASSESRDRDYGYTF.

This chain connects TRBV6-5 to TRBJ1-4; D is unresolved. Trimming left V 6 bases short and J 6 bases short, with 14 bases between. In germline, CDR1 is MNHEY, CDR2 SVGAGI. The CDR3 is 14 amino acids. The CDR3 loop reads CASRLGRRDEKLFF. The DNA for the CDR3 is TGTGCCAGCAGACTAGGGCGTAGGGATGAAAAACTGTTTTTT.

This clone was observed a single time. CDR3 region: CATFDLDTEAFF. CDR3 DNA: TGCGCCACCTTCGACTTGGACACTGAAGCTTTCTTT. The J gene is TRBJ1-1, the V gene TRBV5-1; D remains ambiguous. Germline values: CDR1 SGHRS, CDR2 YFSETQ. The CDR3 contains 12 residues. Trimming left V 9 bases short and J 3 bases short, with 12 bases between.

The chain combines TRBV18 with TRBJ1-5; 8 bases align to TRBD1. CDR3 length equals 12 residues. V lost 8 bases and J lost 4; bases outside the gene matches: 1. CDR1 is KGHSH and CDR2 is LQKENI in the germline V gene. CDR3 bases: TGTGCCAGCCGACAGGGGAATCAGCCCCAGCATTTT. Its protein is CASRQGNQPQHF.

J is TRBJ1-1 and V is TRBV9; D may be TRBD1 (6 bases). This CDR3 region has 16 residues. The germline V gene has CDR1 SGDLS and CDR2 YYNGEE. Trimming cost V 2 bases and J 6 bases, with 20 bases left between them. The CDR3 is CASSVQMDSRIPEAFF. CDR3 DNA sequence: TGTGCCAGCAGCGTCCAAATGGACAGTAGGATCCCTGAAGCTTTCTTT.

V gene TRBV5-1 combines with J gene TRBJ2-2; 11 bases align to TRBD2. With 3 bases clipped from V and 4 bases from J, the junction kept 5 bases outside the gene matches. Germline CDR1 SGHRS, CDR2 YFSETQ. This CDR3 contains 16 residues. The CDR3 is CASSSSSGGPTGELFF. The CDR3 DNA is TGCGCCAGCAGCTCATCTAGCGGGGGGCCCACCGGGGAGCTGTTTTTT.